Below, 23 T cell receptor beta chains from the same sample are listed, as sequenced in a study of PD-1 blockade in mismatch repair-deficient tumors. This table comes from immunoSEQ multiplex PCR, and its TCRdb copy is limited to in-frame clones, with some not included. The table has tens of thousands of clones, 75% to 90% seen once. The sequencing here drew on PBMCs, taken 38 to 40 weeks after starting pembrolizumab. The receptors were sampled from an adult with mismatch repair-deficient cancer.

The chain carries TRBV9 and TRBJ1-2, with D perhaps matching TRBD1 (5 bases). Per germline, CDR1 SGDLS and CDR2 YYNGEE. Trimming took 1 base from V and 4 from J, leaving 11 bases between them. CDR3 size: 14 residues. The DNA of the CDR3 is TGTGCCAGCAGCGTATCGAGGGGAGGCTATGGCTACACCTTC. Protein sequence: CASSVSRGGYGYTF.

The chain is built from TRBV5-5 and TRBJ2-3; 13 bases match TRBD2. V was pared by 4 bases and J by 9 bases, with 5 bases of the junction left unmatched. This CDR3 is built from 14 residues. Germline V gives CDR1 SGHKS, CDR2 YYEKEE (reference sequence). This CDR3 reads CASSPGLAGNTQYF. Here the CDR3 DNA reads TGTGCCAGCAGCCCGGGACTAGCGGGAAACACGCAGTATTTT.

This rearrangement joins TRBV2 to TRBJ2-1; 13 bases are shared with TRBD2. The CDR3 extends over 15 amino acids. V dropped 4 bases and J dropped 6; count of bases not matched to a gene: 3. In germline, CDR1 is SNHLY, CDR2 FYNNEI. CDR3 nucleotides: TGTGCCAGCAGTGGGACTAGCGGGAGACCCAATGAGCAGTTCTTC. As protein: CASSGTSGRPNEQFF.

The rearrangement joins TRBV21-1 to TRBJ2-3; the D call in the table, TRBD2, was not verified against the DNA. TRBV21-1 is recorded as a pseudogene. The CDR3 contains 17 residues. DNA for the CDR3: TGTGCCAGCCCAACCGGGACTAGCGGGAGGGCCATAGATACGCAGTATTTT. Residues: CASPTGTSGRAIDTQYF.

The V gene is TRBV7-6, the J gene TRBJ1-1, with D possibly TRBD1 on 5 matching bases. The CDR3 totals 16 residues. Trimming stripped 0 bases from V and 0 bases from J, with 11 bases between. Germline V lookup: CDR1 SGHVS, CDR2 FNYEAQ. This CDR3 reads CASSLAAGNMNTEAFF. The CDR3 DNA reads TGTGCCAGCAGCTTAGCTGCAGGGAACATGAACACTGAAGCTTTCTTT.

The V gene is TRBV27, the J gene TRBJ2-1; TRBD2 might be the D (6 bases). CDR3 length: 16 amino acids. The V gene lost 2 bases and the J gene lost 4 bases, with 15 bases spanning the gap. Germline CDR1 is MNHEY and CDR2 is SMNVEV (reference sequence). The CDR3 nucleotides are TGTGCCAGCAGTTTAAAGGGGACTCGACCGTACAATGAGCAGTTCTTC. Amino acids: CASSLKGTRPYNEQFF.

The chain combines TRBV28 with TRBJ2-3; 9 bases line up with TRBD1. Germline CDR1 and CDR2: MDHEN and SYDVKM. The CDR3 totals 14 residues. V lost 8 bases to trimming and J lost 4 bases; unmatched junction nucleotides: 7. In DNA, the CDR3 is TGTGCCAGCCAGACAGGGGGTTTCGCAGATACGCAGTATTTT. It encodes CASQTGGFADTQYF. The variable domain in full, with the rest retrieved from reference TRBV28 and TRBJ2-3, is DVKVTQSSRYLVKRTGEKVFLECVQDMDHENMFWYRQDPGLGLRLIYFSYDVKMKEKGDIPEGYSVSREKKERFSLILESASTNQTSMYLCASQTGGFADTQYFGPGTRLTVL.

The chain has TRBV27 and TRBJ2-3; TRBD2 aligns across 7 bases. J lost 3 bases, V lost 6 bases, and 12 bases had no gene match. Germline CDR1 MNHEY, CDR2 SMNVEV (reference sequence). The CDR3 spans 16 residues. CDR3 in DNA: TGTGCCAGCAGGTTACATGCGGGAGACGGAACAGATACGCAGTATTTT. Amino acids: CASRLHAGDGTDTQYF.

CDR3 region: CASTRPSSGSTGELFF. In nucleotides, the CDR3 is TGTGCCAGCACCCGCCCCTCTAGCGGGAGTACCGGGGAGCTGTTTTTT. This sequence joins TRBV5-4 and TRBJ2-2, with 10 positions matching TRBD2. This CDR3 comprises 16 residues. J was trimmed by 5 bases and V by 6 bases; bases with no gene match: 10. Germline V CDR1 and CDR2: SGHNT, YYREEE (reference sequence).

CDR3: CSVDGGLFSYNEQFF. The CDR3 nucleotides are TGCAGCGTTGATGGAGGACTCTTCTCCTACAATGAGCAGTTCTTC. V and J are TRBV29-1 and TRBJ2-1; D might be TRBD2 (5 bases). V was trimmed by 3 bases and J by 0 bases, leaving 12 bases between them. The germline CDR1 and CDR2 sequences are SQVTM and ANQGSEA. The CDR3 covers 15 residues.

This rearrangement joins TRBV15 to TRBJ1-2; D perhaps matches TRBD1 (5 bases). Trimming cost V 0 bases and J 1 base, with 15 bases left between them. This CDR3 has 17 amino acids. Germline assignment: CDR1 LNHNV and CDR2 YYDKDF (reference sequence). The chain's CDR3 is CATSRDGRGRVNYGYTF. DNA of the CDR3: TGTGCCACCAGCAGAGATGGGAGGGGACGGGTTAACTATGGCTACACCTTC.

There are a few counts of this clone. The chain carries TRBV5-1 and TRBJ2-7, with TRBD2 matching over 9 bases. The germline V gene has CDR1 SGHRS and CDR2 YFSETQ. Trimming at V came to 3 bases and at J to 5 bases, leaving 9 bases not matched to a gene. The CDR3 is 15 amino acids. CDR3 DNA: TGCGCCAGCAGCTCCCCGGGCGGGAGGGCCAACGAGCAGTACTTC. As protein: CASSSPGGRANEQYF.

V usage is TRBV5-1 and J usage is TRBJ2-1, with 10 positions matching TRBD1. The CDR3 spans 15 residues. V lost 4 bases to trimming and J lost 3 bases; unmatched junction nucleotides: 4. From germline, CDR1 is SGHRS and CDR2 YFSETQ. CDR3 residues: CASSAGQGNYNEQFF. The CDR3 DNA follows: TGCGCCAGCAGCGCGGGACAGGGGAACTACAATGAGCAGTTCTTC.

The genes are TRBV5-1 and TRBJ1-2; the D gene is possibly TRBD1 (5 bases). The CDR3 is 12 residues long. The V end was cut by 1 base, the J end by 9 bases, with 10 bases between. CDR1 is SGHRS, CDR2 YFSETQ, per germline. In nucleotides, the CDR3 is TGCGCCAGCAGCTTGCTCCAGGGTAGCTACACCTTC. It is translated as CASSLLQGSYTF.

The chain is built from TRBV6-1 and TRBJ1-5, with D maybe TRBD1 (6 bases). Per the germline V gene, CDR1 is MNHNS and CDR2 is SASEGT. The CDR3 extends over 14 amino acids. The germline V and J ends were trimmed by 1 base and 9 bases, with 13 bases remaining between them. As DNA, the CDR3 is TGTGCCAGCAGTGAAGTGGCAGGGGACACGCCCCAGCATTTT. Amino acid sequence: CASSEVAGDTPQHF.

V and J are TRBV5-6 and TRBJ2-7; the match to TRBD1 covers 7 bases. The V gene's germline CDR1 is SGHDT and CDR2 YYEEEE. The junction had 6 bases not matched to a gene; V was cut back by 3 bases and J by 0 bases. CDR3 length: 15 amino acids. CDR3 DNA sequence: TGTGCCAGCAGCTCGACAGGGTCAAGCTCCTACGAGCAGTACTTC. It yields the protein CASSSTGSSSYEQYF.

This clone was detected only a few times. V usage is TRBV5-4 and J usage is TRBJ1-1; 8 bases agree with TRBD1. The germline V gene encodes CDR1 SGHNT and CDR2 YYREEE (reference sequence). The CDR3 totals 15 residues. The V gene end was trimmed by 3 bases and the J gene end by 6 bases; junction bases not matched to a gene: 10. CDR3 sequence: CASSYRDRPLAEAFF. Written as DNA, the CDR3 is TGTGCCAGCAGCTATCGGGACAGGCCCTTAGCTGAAGCTTTCTTT.

For the CDR3, the DNA is TGTGCCAGCAGCAAACTCCTGAACACTGAAGCTTTCTTT. Protein product: CASSKLLNTEAFF. The chain is built from TRBV7-3 and TRBJ1-1; D is undetermined. The CDR3 is made up of 13 amino acids. Germline assignment: CDR1 SGHTA and CDR2 FQGTGA. V was clipped by 5 bases and J by 0 bases, with 7 bases between them.

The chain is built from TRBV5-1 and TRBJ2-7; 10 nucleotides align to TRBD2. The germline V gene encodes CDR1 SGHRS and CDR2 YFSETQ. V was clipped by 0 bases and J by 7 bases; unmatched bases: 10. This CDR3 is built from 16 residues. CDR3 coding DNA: TGCGCCAGCAGCTTGGCGAGCGGGAGGGCCAACGTTGAGCAGTACTTC. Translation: CASSLASGRANVEQYF.

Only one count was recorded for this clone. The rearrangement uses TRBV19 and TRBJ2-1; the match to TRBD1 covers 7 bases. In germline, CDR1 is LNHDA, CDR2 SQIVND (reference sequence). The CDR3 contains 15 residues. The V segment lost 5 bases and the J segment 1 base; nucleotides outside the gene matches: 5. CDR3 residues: CASSLQTGSYNEQFF. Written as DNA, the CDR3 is TGTGCCAGTAGTCTTCAGACAGGGTCCTACAATGAGCAGTTCTTC. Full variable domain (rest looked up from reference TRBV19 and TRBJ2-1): DGGITQSPKYLFRKEGQNVTLSCEQNLNHDAMYWYRQDPGQGLRLIYYSQIVNDFQKGDIAEGYSVSREKKESFPLTVTSAQKNPTAFYLCASSLQTGSYNEQFFGPGTRLTVL.

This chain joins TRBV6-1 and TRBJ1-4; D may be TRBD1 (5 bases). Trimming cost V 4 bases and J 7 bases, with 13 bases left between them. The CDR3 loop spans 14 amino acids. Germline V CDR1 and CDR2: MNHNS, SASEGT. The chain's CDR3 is CASSVAGSGEKLFF. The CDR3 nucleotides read TGTGCCAGCAGTGTAGCAGGGAGTGGTGAAAAACTGTTTTTT.

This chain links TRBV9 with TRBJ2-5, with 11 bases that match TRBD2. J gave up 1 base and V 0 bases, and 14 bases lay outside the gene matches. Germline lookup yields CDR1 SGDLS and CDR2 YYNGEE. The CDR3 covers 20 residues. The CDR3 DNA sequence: TGTGCCAGCAGCGTAGTAGGGACTAGCGGAGGGGGGGGCTTCCAAGAGACCCAGTACTTC. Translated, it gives CASSVVGTSGGGGFQETQYF.

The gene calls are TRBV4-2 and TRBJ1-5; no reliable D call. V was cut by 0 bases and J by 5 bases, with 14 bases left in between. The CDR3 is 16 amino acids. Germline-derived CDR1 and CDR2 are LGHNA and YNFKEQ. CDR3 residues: CASSQENGLLDQPQHF. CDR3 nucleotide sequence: TGTGCCAGCAGCCAAGAGAATGGCTTATTGGATCAGCCCCAGCATTTT.